These 12 T cell receptor beta chains share one sample of origin, sequenced in a study of T cell repertoires in cytomegalovirus infection. In TCRdb, the reads were re-called with MiXCR into one record per CDR3 protein. This table holds about 480,000 distinct CDR3 sequences, roughly 34% found once. No antigen has been identified for these receptors. Specimen: cultured PBMCs, collected from culture after CMV antigen stimulation. These TCRs come from a human donor in good health (CMV status not recorded). Some clones in this sample may be carry-over from other donors' samples.

The V and J genes are TRBV7-2 and TRBJ2-3; 10 positions agree with TRBD2. This CDR3 is built from 16 residues. Germline V gene lookup returns CDR1 SGHTA and CDR2 FQGNSA. V gave up 1 base and J gave up 5 bases; unmatched junction bases: 6. The CDR3 DNA follows: TGTGCCAGCAGCTTAGTCTCTAGCGGGGGTCAAGATACGCAGTATTTT. Residues: CASSLVSSGGQDTQYF.

The chain couples TRBV12-5 to TRBJ1-4, with D possibly TRBD1 on 5 matching bases. Trimming left V 5 bases short and J 8 bases short, with 12 bases between. From germline, CDR1 is LGHNT and CDR2 FRNRAP. The CDR3 runs 13 residues. CDR3 nucleotide sequence: TGTGCTAGTGGTCTGGGACCTTTCGAAAAACTGTTTTTT. It specifies CASGLGPFEKLFF. The full variable domain, with the rest looked up from reference TRBV12-5 and TRBJ1-4, is DARVTQTPRHKVTEMGQEVTMRCQPILGHNTVFWYRQTMMQGLELLAYFRNRAPLDDSGMPKDRFSAEMPDATLATLKIQPSEPRDSAVYFCASGLGPFEKLFFGSGTQLSVL.

This clonotype was seen ten or more times. V gene TRBV7-2 combines with J gene TRBJ2-1, with 10 nucleotides matching TRBD1. V lost 0 bases and J lost 7; bases outside the gene matches: 6. The CDR3 totals 16 residues. Germline V lookup: CDR1 SGHTA, CDR2 FQGNSA. CDR3: CASSLARQGARNEQFF. As DNA, the CDR3 is TGTGCCAGCAGCTTAGCCCGACAGGGGGCTAGGAATGAGCAGTTCTTC.

This clonotype was seen many times. The J gene is TRBJ2-6, the V gene TRBV7-2; the D gene is possibly TRBD1 (5 bases). The V gene's germline CDR1 is SGHTA and CDR2 FQGNSA. Deletions cut 3 bases from V and 6 bases from J, with 12 bases between. This CDR3 has 15 amino acids. CDR3 amino acids: CASSFYQGEANVLTF. The CDR3, as DNA: TGTGCCAGCAGCTTTTACCAGGGTGAGGCCAACGTCCTGACTTTC. The entire variable domain, with the rest obtained from reference TRBV7-2 and TRBJ2-6, is as follows: GAGVSQSPSNKVTEKGKDVELRCDPISGHTALYWYRQSLGQGLEFLIYFQGNSAPDKSGLPSDRFSAERTGGSVSTLTIQRTQQEDSAVYLCASSFYQGEANVLTFGAGSRLTVL.

The chain recombines TRBV7-2 with TRBJ2-7; 9 positions agree with TRBD2. The trim removed 1 base at V and 2 bases at J, leaving 9 bases unmatched. The germline CDR1 and CDR2 sequences are SGHTA and FQGNSA. This CDR3 region has 17 residues. The CDR3 here is CASSLEVSGSRTYEQYF. The CDR3 coding sequence is TGTGCCAGCAGCTTAGAGGTTAGCGGGAGTCGGACCTACGAGCAGTACTTC.

The table lists this clonotype with a few counts. This chain connects TRBV4-1 to TRBJ2-1; 10 nucleotides align to TRBD1. The CDR3 is 17 residues long. In germline, CDR1 is MGHRA, CDR2 YSYEKL. V lost 4 bases and J lost 0; bases outside the gene matches: 6. CDR3 nucleotides: TGCGCCAGCAGCCGAACGACAGGGGGCTACTCCTACAATGAGCAGTTCTTC. Its translation: CASSRTTGGYSYNEQFF.

The chain links TRBV11-2 to TRBJ1-5, with a weak D call TRBD1 (6 bases). The V gene's germline CDR1 is SGHAT and CDR2 FQNNGV. The CDR3 is made up of 15 amino acids. Trimming removed 5 bases at V and 0 bases at J, with 11 bases between. CDR3 sequence reads: CASSAAGVSNQPQHF. The CDR3 nucleotides are TGTGCCAGCAGCGCGGCAGGGGTTAGCAATCAGCCCCAGCATTTT.

This clonotype came up many times. The V gene is TRBV7-9, the J gene TRBJ2-2; TRBD1 aligns across 8 bases. Per the germline V gene, CDR1 is SEHNR and CDR2 is FQNEAQ (reference sequence). Trimming took 7 bases from V and 4 from J; bases not matched to a gene: 11. The CDR3 sequence is 16 residues long. Written as DNA, the CDR3 is TGTGCCAGCACGCACCCGACAGGGGTTATCACCGGGGAGCTGTTTTTT. This codes for CASTHPTGVITGELFF.

This clonotype was counted a few times. The rearrangement links TRBV7-3 to TRBJ2-1; D might be TRBD1 (7 bases). V was clipped by 5 bases and J by 6 bases, with 11 bases between them. This CDR3 region has 13 residues. Germline CDR1 and CDR2: SGHTA and FQGTGA. The CDR3 DNA is TGTGCCAGCAGCGCCCAGGGGGGCAATGAGCAGTTCTTC. Translation gives CASSAQGGNEQFF.

J is TRBJ1-6 and V is TRBV6-6; D is unclear. Trimming removed 3 bases from V and 7 bases from J, with 10 bases in between. Germline CDR1 is MNHNY and CDR2 is SVGAGI (reference sequence). The CDR3 contains 14 residues. As DNA, the CDR3 is TGTGCCAGCAGTTATCCCGACAACAATTCACCCCTCCACTTT. Its translation is CASSYPDNNSPLHF.

The CDR3 region is CSARAPDRVSYGYTF. The DNA for the CDR3 is TGCAGTGCTAGAGCGCCCGACAGGGTTTCTTATGGCTACACCTTC. This chain uses TRBV20-1 with TRBJ1-2; 7 nucleotides agree with TRBD1. J gave up 5 bases and V 1 base, and 10 bases lay outside the gene matches. CDR3 size: 15 residues. Germline V gene data show CDR1 as DFQATT and CDR2 as SNEGSKA (reference sequence).

This clonotype came up a few times. This chain connects TRBV12-3 or TRBV12-4 to TRBJ1-6, with D maybe TRBD1 (6 bases). The germline V and J ends were trimmed by 8 bases and 6 bases, with 17 bases remaining between them. The CDR3 consists of 15 residues. CDR3 DNA: TGTGCCAGCTCCCCCACAGGGATCCCTAATTCACCCCTCCACTTT. The encoded protein is CASSPTGIPNSPLHF.